The 28 T cell receptor beta chains listed next were all sequenced from one sample in a study of OX40 agonist ivuxolimab in advanced cancers. TCRdb's table, derived via immunoSEQ multiplex PCR, lists solely in-frame clones and lacks some. The sample records fewer than 100,000 clones, about 86% being singletons. Sequenced here: CD4+ or CD8+ T cells sorted from blood, sampled in a trial of the OX40 agonist ivuxolimab. The receptors come from an adult with an advanced solid tumor such as melanoma, head and neck, liver or kidney cancer.

This rearrangement joins TRBV29-1 to TRBJ1-4; maybe TRBD1 (6 bases). V was clipped by 7 bases and J by 8 bases, with 17 bases between them. The CDR3 runs to 13 residues. CDR1 is SQVTM, CDR2 ANQGSEA, per germline. The CDR3 spells CSATGFTEEKLFF. CDR3 coding DNA: TGCAGCGCTACAGGGTTTACCGAAGAAAAACTGTTTTTT.

V usage is TRBV2 and J usage is TRBJ2-2; the match to TRBD1 covers 10 bases. J was trimmed by 5 bases and V by 8 bases; bases with no gene match: 5. Germline-derived CDR1 and CDR2 are SNHLY and FYNNEI. The CDR3 is 14 residues long. The CDR3 is CASGRDRGTGELFF. The CDR3, as DNA: TGTGCCAGCGGAAGGGACAGGGGAACCGGGGAGCTGTTTTTT.

The rearrangement links TRBV11-3 to TRBJ2-1; 8 nucleotides agree with TRBD2. The germline V gene encodes CDR1 SGHNT and CDR2 YENEEA. V dropped 2 bases and J dropped 0; count of bases not matched to a gene: 9. This CDR3 has 18 residues. The CDR3, as DNA: TGTGCCAGCAGCTTAAACGGGAGGGGTCGAAGCTCCTACAATGAGCAGTTCTTC. It encodes CASSLNGRGRSSYNEQFF.

The V gene is TRBV7-3, the J gene TRBJ2-1, with 7 bases aligning to TRBD1. V shed 0 bases and J 6 bases; nucleotides not matched to a gene: 5. Germline V gives CDR1 SGHTA, CDR2 FQGTGA. The CDR3 totals 15 residues. CDR3 DNA sequence: TGTGCCAGCAGCTTAACAGGGACAGATGTCAATGAGCAGTTCTTC. It translates to CASSLTGTDVNEQFF.

This chain joins TRBV21-1 and TRBJ2-1; TRBD2 is the table's D call, not checked against the DNA. TRBV21-1 is tagged as a pseudogene. This CDR3 is 17 amino acids long. CDR3 sequence (DNA): TGTGCCAGCAGCAATTGGCGAACTAGCGGGGGAGAGGGCGAGCAGTTCTTC. Translation gives CASSNWRTSGGEGEQFF.

The chain recombines TRBV30 with TRBJ2-5, with D perhaps given as TRBD1 or TRBD2 (5 bases each). Germline CDR1 reads GTSNPN; CDR2 reads SVGIG (reference sequence). This CDR3 contains 15 residues. V gave up 3 bases and J gave up 5 bases, with 19 bases separating them. The CDR3 is CAWSNGTRRMETQYF. Here the CDR3 DNA reads TGTGCCTGGAGCAACGGGACGCGTCGGATGGAGACCCAGTACTTC.

The chain combines TRBV5-1 with TRBJ1-5, with 8 bases fitting TRBD1. CDR1 SGHRS and CDR2 YFSETQ come from the germline V gene. The CDR3 runs to 15 residues. J was trimmed by 3 bases and V by 4 bases; bases with no gene match: 6. Written as DNA, the CDR3 is TGCGCCAGCAGCCGGACAGGGAAGGACAATCAGCCCCAGCATTTT. This sequence encodes CASSRTGKDNQPQHF.

The V call is TRBV9, the J call TRBJ2-1, with TRBD2 identical over 8 bases. V gave up 0 bases and J gave up 2 bases; unmatched junction bases: 7. This CDR3 has 17 residues. Germline CDR1 reads SGDLS; CDR2 reads YYNGEE. CDR3 sequence reads: CASSVGIPGGPYNEQFF. In DNA, the CDR3 is TGTGCCAGCAGCGTAGGAATCCCGGGGGGGCCCTACAATGAGCAGTTCTTC.

This clone has only one observation. The chain has TRBV7-8 and TRBJ2-7; D uncertain. Trimming shortened V by 3 bases and J by 1 base, and 10 bases separated the two germline ends. The CDR3 totals 14 residues. The germline V gene has CDR1 SGHVS and CDR2 FQNEAQ. CDR3 in DNA: TGTGCCAGCAGCTTCGAGAGGAGTTCCTACGAGCAGTACTTC. The encoded protein is CASSFERSSYEQYF.

This chain joins TRBV11-2 and TRBJ2-3; D unclear. The germline V gene has CDR1 SGHAT and CDR2 FQNNGV. V was pared by 7 bases and J by 1 base, with 9 bases between. This CDR3 contains 13 residues. In DNA, the CDR3 is TGTGCCAGCAAGATCTGGGGCACAGATACGCAGTATTTT. As protein: CASKIWGTDTQYF.

V is TRBV9 and J is TRBJ2-7; tentative D call: TRBD2 (5 bases). The CDR3 contains 16 residues. Germline V gives CDR1 SGDLS, CDR2 YYNGEE. The germline V and J ends were trimmed by 0 bases and 7 bases, with 20 bases remaining between them. In DNA form, the CDR3 reads TGTGCCAGCAGCGTAGCGTCGGGGAGCCGAGGTACTGAGCAGTACTTC. Protein product: CASSVASGSRGTEQYF.

V gene TRBV2 combines with J gene TRBJ2-6; 11 nucleotides agree with TRBD1. CDR3 length: 16 residues. Unmatched junction bases numbered 3, after V lost 6 bases and J lost 2 bases. Germline V gives CDR1 SNHLY, CDR2 FYNNEI. CDR3 in amino acids: CASRDRGRAGANVLTF. In nucleotides, the CDR3 is TGTGCCAGCAGGGACAGGGGGCGTGCTGGGGCCAACGTCCTGACTTTC.

The chain employs TRBV7-2 and TRBJ1-4; no definite D call. Germline-derived CDR1 and CDR2 are SGHTA and FQGNSA. Trimming left V 5 bases short and J 1 base short, with 17 bases between. The CDR3 spans 17 residues. CDR3 nucleotide sequence: TGTGCCAGCAGCCCGACCGGGCCCAGGATAACTAATGAAAAACTGTTTTTT. Its protein product is CASSPTGPRITNEKLFF.

The chain carries TRBV4-1 and TRBJ2-5; TRBD2 matches at 12 bases. V shed 8 bases and J 1 base; nucleotides not matched to a gene: 11. CDR3 length: 17 amino acids. Germline values: CDR1 MGHRA, CDR2 YSYEKL. CDR3 protein: CASSRGGTSGSQETQYF. For the CDR3, the DNA is TGCGCCAGCTCCCGCGGGGGGACTAGCGGGTCCCAAGAGACCCAGTACTTC.

This chain joins TRBV7-9 and TRBJ2-7; D possibly corresponds to TRBD2 (6 bases). The V gene's germline CDR1 is SEHNR and CDR2 FQNEAQ (reference sequence). The CDR3 covers 12 residues. V was trimmed by 5 bases and J by 4 bases, leaving 9 bases between them. The CDR3 DNA sequence: TGTGCCAGCAGCGCGACTAGTTACGAGCAGTACTTC. It is translated as CASSATSYEQYF.

The chain joins TRBV7-2 to TRBJ2-5; 11 bases are a match to TRBD2. CDR1 is SGHTA, CDR2 FQGNSA, per germline. With V trimmed by 5 bases and J by 3 bases, 11 bases remained unmatched. The CDR3 covers 17 residues. The CDR3 sequence: CASSPGRLAGPEETQYF. In DNA form, the CDR3 reads TGTGCCAGCAGCCCCGGGCGACTAGCGGGGCCCGAAGAGACCCAGTACTTC.

The chain links TRBV4-1 to TRBJ2-3; D gene ambiguous. V gave up 0 bases and J gave up 2 bases, with 9 bases separating them. Germline V gene data show CDR1 as MGHRA and CDR2 as YSYEKL. CDR3 length: 15 amino acids. CDR3 sequence (DNA): TGCGCCAGCAGCCAAGATCCCTACTCCACAGATACGCAGTATTTT. It translates to CASSQDPYSTDTQYF.

The V gene is TRBV5-4, the J gene TRBJ2-1; 9 nucleotides align to TRBD1. Per germline, CDR1 SGHNT and CDR2 YYREEE (reference sequence). The V gene end was trimmed by 4 bases and the J gene end by 2 bases; junction bases not matched to a gene: 4. This CDR3 is built from 15 residues. The CDR3 bases are TGTGCCAGCAGCACCGGGACAGGGCCCTACAATGAGCAGTTCTTC. Its protein product is CASSTGTGPYNEQFF.

The V call is TRBV9, the J call TRBJ2-3; 13 nucleotides align to TRBD2. J lost 0 bases, V lost 0 bases, and 1 base had no gene match. From germline, CDR1 is SGDLS and CDR2 YYNGEE. This CDR3 spans 17 amino acids. The chain's CDR3 is CASSVATSGRSTDTQYF. The CDR3 DNA follows: TGTGCCAGCAGCGTAGCGACTAGCGGGAGGAGCACAGATACGCAGTATTTT.

This chain links TRBV12-5 with TRBJ2-5, with TRBD1 as a possible D gene (5 bases). Judging by the DNA end, TRBJ2-7 fits better; the J call may be wrong. Looked up from germline, CDR1 is LGHNT and CDR2 is FRNRAP. The CDR3 length is 14 residues. CDR3 residues: CASALDSPSYEQYF. The CDR3 bases are TGTGCTAGTGCCCTCGACAGCCCTTCCTACGAGCAGTACTTC.

This chain connects TRBV30 to TRBJ1-1, with D uncertain. Trimming left V 4 bases short and J 2 bases short, with 11 bases between. The CDR3 has 13 residues. The V gene's germline CDR1 is GTSNPN and CDR2 SVGIG (reference sequence). CDR3 nucleotides: TGTGCCTGGATATCTCCCCATAACACTGAAGCTTTCTTT. It codes for CAWISPHNTEAFF.

This chain joins TRBV25-1 and TRBJ1-5, with D perhaps TRBD1 (5 bases). This CDR3 is 15 amino acids long. From germline, CDR1 is MGHDK and CDR2 SYGVNS. V was trimmed by 5 bases and J by 0 bases, leaving 11 bases between them. In DNA form, the CDR3 reads TGTGCCAGCAGTACGGGACCTCATAGCAATCAGCCCCAGCATTTT. It codes for CASSTGPHSNQPQHF.

This clone occurred a few times. The J gene is TRBJ1-4, the V gene TRBV18, with TRBD1 matching 8 bases. CDR3 size: 15 residues. Trimming took 2 bases from V and 6 from J; bases not matched to a gene: 5. Germline V CDR1 and CDR2: KGHSH, LQKENI. CDR3: CASSPNRGRHEKLFF. The DNA for the CDR3 is TGTGCCAGCTCACCAAACAGGGGGAGACATGAAAAACTGTTTTTT.

The chain links TRBV11-3 to TRBJ2-7, with D tentatively TRBD2 (5 bases). The CDR3 sequence is 14 residues long. Germline V gene lookup returns CDR1 SGHNT and CDR2 YENEEA. Trimming cost V 5 bases and J 7 bases, with 18 bases left between them. The DNA of the CDR3 is TGTGCCAGCAGCCTCGGCCTGGCGGGCACTGAGCAGTACTTC. This gives the protein CASSLGLAGTEQYF.

The gene calls are TRBV7-2 and TRBJ2-2, with D perhaps matching TRBD2 (5 bases). The V and J ends lost 0 bases and 1 base respectively, with 9 bases between them. The CDR3 extends over 16 amino acids. Germline assignment: CDR1 SGHTA and CDR2 FQGNSA. The CDR3 region has the DNA TGTGCCAGCAGCTTAGCGGGAGCGCAGAACACCGGGGAGCTGTTTTTT. Its translation is CASSLAGAQNTGELFF.

V gene TRBV6-6 combines with J gene TRBJ2-5; D possibly corresponds to TRBD2 (6 bases). Trimming stripped 3 bases from V and 5 bases from J, with 10 bases between. CDR3 length equals 13 residues. Germline V gene data show CDR1 as MNHNY and CDR2 as SVGAGI (reference sequence). The CDR3 DNA sequence: TGTGCCAGCAGTTATCAGGGAGGTGAGACCCAGTACTTC. This encodes CASSYQGGETQYF.

This sequence joins TRBV7-9 and TRBJ1-4, with D perhaps matching TRBD1 (5 bases). This CDR3 contains 15 residues. Trimming removed 4 bases at V and 8 bases at J, with 17 bases between. Germline CDR1 SEHNR, CDR2 FQNEAQ (reference sequence). The CDR3 loop is CASSSLGTAGEKLFF. CDR3 coding DNA: TGTGCCAGCAGCTCTCTGGGGACCGCGGGCGAAAAACTGTTTTTT.

This clone was seen a few times. V is TRBV7-9 and J is TRBJ2-1; the D gene is possibly TRBD2 (6 bases). The V gene's germline CDR1 is SEHNR and CDR2 FQNEAQ (reference sequence). V was shortened by 5 bases and J by 8 bases, with 13 bases between the two germline ends. The CDR3 is 13 residues long. CDR3 amino acids: CASSTGGAYEQFF. CDR3 nucleotide sequence: TGTGCCAGCAGCACCGGCGGGGCTTATGAGCAGTTCTTC.